The 11 T cell receptor beta chains below come from one sample, sequenced in a study of T cells after yellow fever vaccination. A single record per CDR3 protein comes from TCRdb applying MiXCR to the 5' RACE reads. The sample carries some 160,000 distinct CDR3 sequences, approximately 10% recorded once. Sequenced material: CD8+ T cells sorted from PBMCs, taken 45 days after the yellow fever booster vaccination. The receptors stem from a man aged 18 to 29 who received the YFV17D yellow fever vaccine.

This clonotype has a handful of counts. V is TRBV13 and J is TRBJ2-5; D is perhaps TRBD1 (6 bases). Germline V lookup: CDR1 PRHDT, CDR2 FYEKMQ (reference sequence). The CDR3 has 14 amino acids. V shed 0 bases and J shed 5 bases, with 10 bases lying between them. CDR3 nucleotides: TGTGCCAGCAGCTTAGGCCGAGGACAGGAGACCCAGTACTTC. This translates into CASSLGRGQETQYF.

In its sample, this clonotype was seen many times. This chain joins TRBV4-3 and TRBJ1-6, with D possibly TRBD1 on 6 matching bases. This CDR3 contains 15 residues. Trimming removed 3 bases from V and 4 bases from J, with 10 bases in between. Germline V gene lookup returns CDR1 LGHNA and CDR2 YSLEER. This CDR3 is CASSQNTGYNSPLHF. DNA of the CDR3: TGCGCCAGCAGCCAGAACACAGGGTATAATTCACCCCTCCACTTT.

The chain uses TRBV9 and TRBJ2-1; TRBD2 agrees at 7 bases. The CDR3 is 13 amino acids. V was pared by 4 bases and J by 10 bases, with 8 bases of the junction left unmatched. Germline V lookup: CDR1 SGDLS, CDR2 YYNGEE. This CDR3 is CASSPRDYFEQFF. The CDR3 DNA follows: TGTGCCAGCAGCCCCCGGGACTATTTCGAGCAGTTCTTC.

This clonotype was seen only a few times. This chain joins TRBV27 and TRBJ2-7; tentatively, D is TRBD1 or TRBD2 (5 bases each). The CDR3 runs 14 residues. Germline loops: CDR1 MNHEY, CDR2 SMNVEV (reference sequence). Trimming left V 6 bases short and J 0 bases short, with 12 bases between. The CDR3 coding sequence is TGTGCCAGCAGGCCCAGGGACGGCTCCTACGAGCAGTACGTC. Protein product: CASRPRDGSYEQYV.

The chain carries TRBV19 and TRBJ2-2; weak D call: TRBD2 (6 bases). Trimming left V 3 bases short and J 8 bases short, with 16 bases between. This CDR3 has 15 amino acids. Germline V gene data show CDR1 as LNHDA and CDR2 as SQIVND (reference sequence). CDR3 sequence reads: CASSIGGLSLGELFF. The DNA of the CDR3 is TGTGCCAGTAGTATCGGGGGACTGTCACTGGGGGAGCTGTTTTTT.

There are a few counts of this clonotype. The chain joins TRBV2 to TRBJ1-2; TRBD1 is a possible D gene (6 bases). This CDR3 region has 16 residues. V was cut by 7 bases and J by 0 bases, with 18 bases left in between. Germline CDR1 and CDR2: SNHLY and FYNNEI. CDR3 nucleotides: TGTGCCAGCACCAGAGGGGGTGTTAGAGCTAACTATGGCTACACCTTC. Translating gives CASTRGGVRANYGYTF. Together with reference TRBV2 and TRBJ1-2, the CDR3 gives the full variable domain: EPEVTQTPSHQVTQMGQEVILRCVPISNHLYFYWYRQILGQKVEFLVSFYNNEISEKSEIFDDQFSVERPDGSNFTLKIRSTKLEDSAMYFCASTRGGVRANYGYTFGSGTRLTVV.

This clonotype appeared a few times. CDR3 in amino acids: CASSVTGVGEQFF. CDR3 sequence (DNA): TGTGCCAGCAGTGTGACAGGGGTAGGAGAGCAGTTCTTC. The chain uses TRBV6-1 and TRBJ2-1; 8 nucleotides align to TRBD1. There are 13 residues in the CDR3. Germline V gene data show CDR1 as MNHNS and CDR2 as SASEGT. V was clipped by 4 bases and J by 10 bases; unmatched bases: 6.

This clonotype was observed a few times. The chain is built from TRBV5-1 and TRBJ2-7; D gene unclear. Germline V gene data show CDR1 as SGHRS and CDR2 as YFSETQ. Trimming removed 0 bases from V and 5 bases from J, with 9 bases in between. This CDR3 region has 13 residues. The CDR3 DNA reads TGCGCCAGCAGCTTGGTGCGAGGCCACGAGCAGTACTTC. Protein: CASSLVRGHEQYF.

The chain uses TRBV4-1 and TRBJ2-1; D is perhaps TRBD1 (6 bases). This CDR3 comprises 14 residues. With 3 bases removed from V and 6 bases from J, the gap between germline ends came to 12 bases. Germline V gene lookup returns CDR1 MGHRA and CDR2 YSYEKL. Here the CDR3 DNA reads TGCGCCAGCAGCCATCCTCTAGGGGGCAATGAGCAGTTCTTC. Protein sequence: CASSHPLGGNEQFF.

This clonotype appeared a few times. This chain joins TRBV4-1 and TRBJ2-1; D is unclear. This CDR3 region has 15 residues. Germline V lookup: CDR1 MGHRA, CDR2 YSYEKL. Trimming removed 0 bases at V and 6 bases at J, with 12 bases between. The DNA of the CDR3 is TGCGCCAGCAGCCAAGATGGGCTAGTTCGCAATGAGCAGTTCTTC. Its protein product is CASSQDGLVRNEQFF.

This clonotype was found a few times. V gene TRBV7-9 combines with J gene TRBJ1-1; D is perhaps TRBD1 (5 bases). The CDR3 runs to 14 residues. The germline V gene encodes CDR1 SEHNR and CDR2 FQNEAQ (reference sequence). V lost 6 bases and J lost 5, with 16 bases in between. The CDR3 bases are TGTGCCAGCAGATTGACAGAATCGGGGACTGAAGCTTTCTTT. Its protein product is CASRLTESGTEAFF.